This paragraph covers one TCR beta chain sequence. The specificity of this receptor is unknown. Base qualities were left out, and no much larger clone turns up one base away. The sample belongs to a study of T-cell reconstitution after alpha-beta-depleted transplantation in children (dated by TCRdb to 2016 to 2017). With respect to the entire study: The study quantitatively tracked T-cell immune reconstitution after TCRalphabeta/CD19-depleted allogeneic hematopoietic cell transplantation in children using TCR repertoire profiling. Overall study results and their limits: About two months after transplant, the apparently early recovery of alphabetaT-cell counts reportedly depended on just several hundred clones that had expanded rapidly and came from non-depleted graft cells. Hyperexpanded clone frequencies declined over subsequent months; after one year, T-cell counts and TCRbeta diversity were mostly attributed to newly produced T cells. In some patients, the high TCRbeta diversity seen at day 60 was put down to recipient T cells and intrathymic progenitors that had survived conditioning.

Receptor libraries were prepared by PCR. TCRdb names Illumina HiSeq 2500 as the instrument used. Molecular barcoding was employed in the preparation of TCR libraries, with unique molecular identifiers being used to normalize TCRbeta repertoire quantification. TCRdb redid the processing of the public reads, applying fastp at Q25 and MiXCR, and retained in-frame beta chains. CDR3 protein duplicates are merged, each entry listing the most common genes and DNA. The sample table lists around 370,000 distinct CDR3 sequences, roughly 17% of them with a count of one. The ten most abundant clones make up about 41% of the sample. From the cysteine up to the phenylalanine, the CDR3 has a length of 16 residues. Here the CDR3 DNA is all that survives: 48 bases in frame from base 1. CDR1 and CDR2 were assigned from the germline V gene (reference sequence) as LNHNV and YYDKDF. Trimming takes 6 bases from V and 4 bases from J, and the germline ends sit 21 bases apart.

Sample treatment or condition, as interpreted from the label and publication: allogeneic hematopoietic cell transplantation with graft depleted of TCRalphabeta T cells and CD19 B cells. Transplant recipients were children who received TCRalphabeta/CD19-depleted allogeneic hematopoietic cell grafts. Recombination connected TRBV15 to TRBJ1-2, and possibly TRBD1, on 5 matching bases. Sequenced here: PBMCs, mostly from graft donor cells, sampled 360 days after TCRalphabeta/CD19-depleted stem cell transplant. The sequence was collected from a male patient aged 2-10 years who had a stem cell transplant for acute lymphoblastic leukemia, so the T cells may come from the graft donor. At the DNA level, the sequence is TGTGCCACCAGTGGGGACCGAGGCTATTCTAGCTATGGCTACACCTTC. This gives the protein CATSGDRGYSSYGYTF.